These 29 T cell receptor beta chains were all obtained from the same sample, sequenced in a study of neurological immune-mediated disorders. MiXCR, applied by TCRdb to the 5' RACE reads, yields one record per CDR3 protein. The sample contains about 55,000 distinct CDR3 sequences, about 4% of which appear only once. Sample: CD4+ T cells from blood. The receptors were gathered from a woman aged 40 to 50 with multiple sclerosis.

There are many counts of this clonotype. The gene calls are TRBV7-6 and TRBJ2-7, with 10 bases fitting TRBD2. The V gene end was trimmed by 1 base and the J gene end by 2 bases; junction bases not matched to a gene: 2. The CDR3 loop spans 15 amino acids. CDR1 is SGHVS and CDR2 is FNYEAQ in the germline V gene. In DNA, the CDR3 is TGTGCCAGCAGCTTAGGGCTAGCGGGGGCCTACGAGCAGTACTTC. As protein: CASSLGLAGAYEQYF.

This clonotype was detected many times. V gene TRBV20-1 combines with J gene TRBJ2-7; D unresolved. This CDR3 contains 11 residues. The V and J ends lost 6 bases and 7 bases respectively, with 13 bases between them. Germline-derived CDR1 and CDR2 are DFQATT and SNEGSKA (reference sequence). The CDR3: CSAPIYGEQYF. DNA for the CDR3: TGCAGTGCCCCTATCTATGGGGAGCAGTACTTC.

This clonotype was seen at least ten times. This chain uses TRBV7-2 with TRBJ2-3; 10 nucleotides agree with TRBD2. The length of the CDR3 is 17 residues. The V gene end was trimmed by 1 base and the J gene end by 0 bases; junction bases not matched to a gene: 4. CDR1 is SGHTA and CDR2 is FQGNSA in the germline V gene. The CDR3 coding sequence is TGTGCCAGCAGCTTAGGGGTTAGCGGGGGGAGCACAGATACGCAGTATTTT. It is translated as CASSLGVSGGSTDTQYF.

In this sample, this clonotype turned up many times. The chain couples TRBV5-1 to TRBJ1-2; tentative D call: TRBD1 (6 bases). V shed 1 base and J shed 6 bases, with 13 bases lying between them. Germline V gene data show CDR1 as SGHRS and CDR2 as YFSETQ. The CDR3 consists of 14 residues. The CDR3 DNA follows: TGCGCCAGCAGCTTGACTGGGGGCTTCGATGGCTACACCTTC. This codes for CASSLTGGFDGYTF.

This clonotype was counted at least ten times. The V and J genes are TRBV20-1 and TRBJ2-1; D perhaps matches TRBD1 (6 bases). V shed 3 bases and J shed 5 bases, with 11 bases lying between them. Germline V gene sequence: CDR1 DFQATT, CDR2 SNEGSKA (reference sequence). The CDR3 is made up of 13 amino acids. This chain's CDR3 is CSARQQGNNEQFF. CDR3 DNA sequence: TGCAGTGCTAGGCAACAGGGTAACAATGAGCAGTTCTTC.

Many counts were recorded for this clonotype. The chain employs TRBV5-1 and TRBJ2-7, with D maybe TRBD1 (6 bases). CDR3 length equals 14 residues. V lost 2 bases to trimming and J lost 5 bases, with 14 bases between them. Germline V gene lookup returns CDR1 SGHRS and CDR2 YFSETQ. The CDR3 is CASSFARGKDEQYF. The DNA for the CDR3 is TGCGCCAGCAGCTTTGCCAGGGGAAAAGACGAGCAGTACTTC.

This clonotype was recorded many times. The chain uses TRBV7-2 and TRBJ1-1; D is undetermined. Germline CDR1 reads SGHTA; CDR2 reads FQGNSA. The CDR3 has 14 amino acids. The germline V and J ends were trimmed by 1 base and 4 bases, with 10 bases remaining between them. The DNA for the CDR3 is TGTGCCAGCAGCTTAGTACGAGGGCCCACTGAAGCTTTCTTT. It encodes CASSLVRGPTEAFF.

Worth noting for this clonotype: The DNA is omitted, as the CDR3 cannot be located on it reliably, and the CDR3 follows TCRdb's listing. This chain joins TRBV7-9 and TRBJ1-6; the table calls TRBD1, which could not be checked here. Germline V lookup: CDR1 SEHNR, CDR2 FQNEAQ (reference sequence). Ends included, the CDR3 has 21 residues. The CDR3 loop reads CASSFYICSARLGQGNSPLHF.

J is TRBJ1-2 and V is TRBV5-1; TRBD1 might be the D (6 bases). The CDR3 has 14 residues. Germline CDR1 and CDR2: SGHRS and YFSETQ. The V end lost 4 bases, the J end lost 1 base, and 11 bases lay between the germline ends. The CDR3 coding sequence is TGCGCCAGCAGCCTGAAAGGGGGTAACTATGGCTACACCTTC. Its translation is CASSLKGGNYGYTF.

This clonotype was observed at least ten times. V and J are TRBV24-1 and TRBJ2-6; 8 bases match TRBD1. Unmatched junction bases numbered 6, after V lost 3 bases and J lost 3 bases. Per germline, CDR1 KGHDR and CDR2 SFDVKD. The CDR3 spans 17 residues. The DNA for the CDR3 is TGTGCCACCAGTGATCCGGACAGGGCGGGTGGGGCCAACGTCCTGACTTTC. Translating it yields CATSDPDRAGGANVLTF.

This clonotype was seen many times. The chain carries TRBV20-1 and TRBJ2-3; 10 bases match TRBD2. Germline CDR1 and CDR2: DFQATT and SNEGSKA (reference sequence). The CDR3 consists of 17 residues. V dropped 5 bases and J dropped 1; count of bases not matched to a gene: 12. CDR3 nucleotides: TGCAGTGCTGAGACTAGAAGCGGGGGGGCGGGCACAGATACGCAGTATTTT. It is translated as CSAETRSGGAGTDTQYF.

This clonotype was picked up many times. The V gene is TRBV10-3, the J gene TRBJ1-5; 8 bases line up with TRBD1. Trimming at V came to 3 bases and at J to 4 bases, leaving 2 bases not matched to a gene. Germline V CDR1 and CDR2: ENHRY, SYGVKD. This CDR3 region has 14 residues. The CDR3 DNA reads TGTGCCATCAGTGATAACAGGGGGAATCAGCCCCAGCATTTT. Its protein is CAISDNRGNQPQHF.

The sample holds many counts of this clonotype. This may be a read error: a much more frequent sequence differs by one nucleotide. J is TRBJ1-1 and V is TRBV27, with D uncertain. The CDR3 is 13 amino acids. V was shortened by 6 bases and J by 4 bases, with 12 bases between the two germline ends. Germline V CDR1 and CDR2: MNHEY, SMNVEV (reference sequence). CDR3 region: CASRRASRTEAFF. The CDR3 nucleotides are TGTGCCAGCAGGAGGGCCTCGCGCACTGAAGCTTTCTTT.

This clonotype was counted at least ten times. The junction differs from germline at one of its ends, possibly a read error. The chain links TRBV29-1 to TRBJ1-3; D remains ambiguous. Per germline, CDR1 SQVTM and CDR2 ANQGSEA. The CDR3 spans 13 residues. The DNA for the CDR3 is TGCAGCGTTCTGACTTCTTCTGGGAACACCATATATTTT. It codes for CSVLTSSGNTIYF.

CDR3: CASSQDHGTGDQPQHF. DNA of the CDR3: TGTGCCAGCAGCCAAGATCATGGGACAGGGGATCAGCCCCAGCATTTT. The chain uses TRBV3-1 and TRBJ1-5, with TRBD1 identical over 10 bases. CDR3 size: 16 residues. J gave up 5 bases and V 0 bases, and 4 bases lay outside the gene matches. Germline-derived CDR1 and CDR2 are LGHDT and YNNKEL (reference sequence).

This clonotype was recorded at least ten times. V gene TRBV20-1 combines with J gene TRBJ2-1; no clear D. Trimming cost V 0 bases and J 8 bases, with 8 bases left between them. The CDR3 extends over 12 amino acids. The germline V gene has CDR1 DFQATT and CDR2 SNEGSKA (reference sequence). In nucleotides, the CDR3 is TGCAGTGCTAGAGATTACGGCTATGAGCAGTTCTTC. It specifies CSARDYGYEQFF.

This clonotype was counted many times. This chain uses TRBV5-1 with TRBJ2-3; D uncertain. The germline gives CDR1 SGHRS, CDR2 YFSETQ. Trimming removed 0 bases at V and 7 bases at J, with 6 bases between. This CDR3 has 12 residues. CDR3 nucleotide sequence: TGCGCCAGCAGCTTGGGACGTTATACGCAGTATTTT. This gives the protein CASSLGRYTQYF.

This clonotype was detected ten times or more. This rearrangement joins TRBV5-1 to TRBJ1-1; D perhaps matches TRBD1 (6 bases). Trimming removed 4 bases at V and 4 bases at J, with 20 bases between. This CDR3 has 16 residues. Germline-derived CDR1 and CDR2 are SGHRS and YFSETQ. The CDR3: CASSPHGGARSTEAFF. CDR3 bases: TGCGCCAGCAGCCCCCACGGGGGGGCGAGGTCCACTGAAGCTTTCTTT.

This clonotype was recorded at least ten times. The chain links TRBV5-1 to TRBJ1-5; 7 bases are a match to TRBD1. Germline V CDR1 and CDR2: SGHRS, YFSETQ. There are 15 residues in the CDR3. The trim removed 0 bases at V and 6 bases at J, leaving 6 bases unmatched. The CDR3 nucleotides are TGCGCCAGCAGCTTGGAGGGGGCGTCCAGTCAGCCCCAGCATTTT. It is translated as CASSLEGASSQPQHF.

This clonotype was detected ten times or more. The chain uses TRBV4-1 and TRBJ2-7; 10 nucleotides align to TRBD1. V trimming: 5 bases; J trimming: 2 bases; junction bases outside the gene matches: 9. The CDR3 length is 16 residues. The V gene's germline CDR1 is MGHRA and CDR2 YSYEKL. This CDR3 reads CASSEGRGTGAYEQYF. The CDR3 DNA reads as TGCGCCAGCAGCGAAGGGCGCGGGACAGGGGCCTACGAGCAGTACTTC.

Many counts were recorded for this clonotype. The chain recombines TRBV7-2 with TRBJ2-1; tentatively, D is TRBD2 (7 bases). Germline CDR1 reads SGHTA; CDR2 reads FQGNSA. This CDR3 spans 16 amino acids. Trimming shortened V by 4 bases and J by 0 bases, and 13 bases separated the two germline ends. CDR3 in DNA: TGTGCCAGCAGCTCGAGGGGGGGGAGCTCCTACAATGAGCAGTTCTTC. Amino acids: CASSSRGGSSYNEQFF.

This clonotype was seen at least ten times. The genes are TRBV7-6 and TRBJ1-1; possible D gene TRBD1, 5 bases. The V gene's germline CDR1 is SGHVS and CDR2 FNYEAQ. Trimming left V 4 bases short and J 1 base short, with 13 bases between. The CDR3 contains 15 residues. CDR3 in amino acids: CASSSGLPSNTEAFF. In DNA form, the CDR3 reads TGTGCCAGCAGCTCAGGGTTGCCCTCGAACACTGAAGCTTTCTTT.

This clonotype was detected ten times or more. The rearrangement uses TRBV18 and TRBJ2-7; D is uncertain. The V end was cut by 4 bases, the J end by 0 bases, with 10 bases between. Germline loops: CDR1 KGHSH, CDR2 LQKENI. The CDR3 contains 14 residues. DNA for the CDR3: TGTGCCAGCTCACGGCAAGGTAGCTCCTACGAGCAGTACTTC. Translating gives CASSRQGSSYEQYF.

This clonotype was seen many times. This chain links TRBV20-1 with TRBJ2-3, with 9 bases matching TRBD1. The CDR3 is made up of 15 amino acids. In germline, CDR1 is DFQATT, CDR2 SNEGSKA (reference sequence). With V trimmed by 0 bases and J by 4 bases, 5 bases remained unmatched. The CDR3 sequence: CSARDRQGVADTQYF. The CDR3 region has the DNA TGCAGTGCTAGAGATAGACAGGGGGTTGCAGATACGCAGTATTTT.

This clonotype was picked up many times. This rearrangement joins TRBV4-1 to TRBJ1-5; D is perhaps TRBD1 (5 bases). The germline CDR1 and CDR2 sequences are MGHRA and YSYEKL. This CDR3 has 15 residues. Trimming cost V 5 bases and J 5 bases, with 16 bases left between them. DNA of the CDR3: TGCGCCAGCAGCTTAAGGGGCCTAAGGGATCAGCCCCAGCATTTT. Protein sequence: CASSLRGLRDQPQHF.

There are many counts of this clonotype. This chain joins TRBV29-1 and TRBJ1-1, with D unresolved. Trimming took 4 bases from V and 2 from J, leaving 11 bases between them. CDR1 SQVTM and CDR2 ANQGSEA come from the germline V gene. The length of the CDR3 is 13 residues. The CDR3 protein is CSVAETANTEAFF. The CDR3 DNA sequence: TGCAGCGTTGCAGAGACGGCTAACACTGAAGCTTTCTTT.

This clonotype was counted many times. The V call is TRBV5-5, the J call TRBJ1-1; D ambiguous. CDR1 is SGHKS and CDR2 is YYEKEE in the germline V gene (reference sequence). V lost 0 bases to trimming and J lost 1 base, with 7 bases between them. The CDR3 is 14 amino acids. This CDR3 is CASSLGLGNTEAFF. The CDR3 nucleotides read TGTGCCAGCAGCTTGGGACTGGGGAACACTGAAGCTTTCTTT.

The sample holds many counts of this clonotype. The V and J genes are TRBV11-2 and TRBJ2-5; TRBD2 is a possible D gene (6 bases). Germline-derived CDR1 and CDR2 are SGHAT and FQNNGV. CDR3 length: 13 amino acids. The V end was cut by 5 bases, the J end by 3 bases, with 10 bases between. For the CDR3, the DNA is TGTGCCAGCAGCGGGGGACTTAAAGAGACCCAGTACTTC. It specifies CASSGGLKETQYF.

This clonotype was seen at least ten times. The rearrangement uses TRBV20-1 and TRBJ1-5; 7 bases are a match to TRBD1. The CDR3 has 13 residues. With 2 bases clipped from V and 6 bases from J, the junction kept 4 bases outside the gene matches. In germline, CDR1 is DFQATT, CDR2 SNEGSKA (reference sequence). The CDR3 loop reads CSARQGEAQPQHF. In nucleotides, the CDR3 is TGCAGTGCTAGACAGGGGGAGGCTCAGCCCCAGCATTTT.